The clone carrying this T cell receptor beta chain was counted ten times or more. Its target is not known. Drawn from each donor were 8.5 to 10 milliliters of peripheral blood. The CDR3 runs to 13 residues. From germline, CDR1 is DFQATT and CDR2 SNEGSKA (reference sequence). V was shortened by 3 bases and J by 0 bases, with 6 bases between the two germline ends. Primed by a sample-barcoded 5' primer and a J-beta primer mix, a second PCR proceeded for about 6 to 11 cycles. Each CDR3 protein is one row after TCRdb ran MiXCR on the 5' RACE reads. The table records hundreds of thousands of distinct CDR3 sequences, roughly 21% of them present only once. This specimen belongs to a study of blood T cells in healthy people across ages. Whole-study results and caveats: Correlation between TCR beta diversity and naive T cell percentage was strong. Investigators treated diversity estimates from one million T cells as underestimates.

The clonotype comes from a man between 65 and 80 years old in good health. What was sequenced was blood. This chain links TRBV20-1 with TRBJ1-3; D uncertain. In nucleotides, the CDR3 is TGCAGTGCTAGCCCGATCTCTGGAAACACCATATATTTT. Residues: CSASPISGNTIYF.